The next 19 T cell receptor beta chains were all read from a single sample in a study of high-grade serous ovarian cancer treatment subgroups. Tumor samples were obtained before definitive surgery or chemotherapy. Sequenced by immunoSEQ multiplex PCR; TCRdb stores in-frame clones only, minus some. The data hold over 1,500 clones, with about 80% observed a single time. The sequencing sample was made of tumor tissue. The receptors come from a human donor with high-grade serous ovarian cancer.

This chain links TRBV5-6 with TRBJ2-2; D might be TRBD1 (5 bases). The CDR3 is 13 residues long. Germline values: CDR1 SGHDT, CDR2 YYEEEE. V was cut by 4 bases and J by 4 bases, with 8 bases left in between. Written as DNA, the CDR3 is TGTGCCAGCAGCCCCCAGGGCACCGGGGAGCTGTTTTTT. This translates into CASSPQGTGELFF.

The V and J genes are TRBV9 and TRBJ2-2, with no clear D. The CDR3 contains 16 residues. Germline CDR1 reads SGDLS; CDR2 reads YYNGEE. V lost 2 bases and J lost 5, with 16 bases in between. The CDR3 loop reads CASSVNSVVGTGELFF. For the CDR3, the DNA is TGTGCCAGCAGCGTGAACTCCGTCGTTGGTACCGGGGAGCTGTTTTTT.

This chain joins TRBV28 and TRBJ2-7; D may be TRBD1 (6 bases). Trimming left V 5 bases short and J 10 bases short, with 12 bases between. The CDR3 runs to 11 residues. Germline V gene data show CDR1 as MDHEN and CDR2 as SYDVKM. CDR3 region: CASSGNRDQYF. CDR3 DNA sequence: TGTGCCAGCAGTGGCAACAGGGATCAGTACTTC.

This chain uses TRBV5-1 with TRBJ2-7, with 8 bases identical to TRBD1. This CDR3 spans 14 amino acids. V shed 0 bases and J 4 bases; nucleotides not matched to a gene: 3. Germline CDR1 and CDR2: SGHRS and YFSETQ. The CDR3 DNA reads TGCGCCAGCAGCTTGGCCCAGGGGGCTTACGAGCAGTACTTC. Translation: CASSLAQGAYEQYF.

The genes are TRBV4-1 and TRBJ1-1, with 8 bases matching TRBD1. The CDR3 totals 16 residues. With V trimmed by 4 bases and J by 1 base, 8 bases remained unmatched. Germline lookup yields CDR1 MGHRA and CDR2 YSYEKL. The DNA for the CDR3 is TGCGCCAGCAGCCGGACCGGGACAGGCTCGAACACTGAAGCTTTCTTT. It is translated as CASSRTGTGSNTEAFF.

J is TRBJ1-1 and V is TRBV7-2; 7 positions match TRBD1. Germline V gene sequence: CDR1 SGHTA, CDR2 FQGNSA. V dropped 5 bases and J dropped 1; count of bases not matched to a gene: 4. The CDR3 totals 14 residues. The CDR3 is CASSPGTANTEAFF. As DNA, the CDR3 is TGTGCCAGCAGCCCGGGGACAGCGAACACTGAAGCTTTCTTT.

The chain couples TRBV9 to TRBJ1-1; no definite D call. V dropped 1 base and J dropped 3 bases, with 4 bases sitting between them. CDR3 length equals 12 residues. CDR1 is SGDLS, CDR2 YYNGEE, per germline. For the CDR3, the DNA is TGTGCCAGCAGCGTAACCGACACTGAAGCTTTCTTT. It is translated as CASSVTDTEAFF.

The DNA of the CDR3 is TGTGCCAGCAGCTGGACCGGGACTAGCGGGAGTGTTGAGCAGTTCTTC. This codes for CASSWTGTSGSVEQFF. The rearrangement links TRBV5-5 to TRBJ2-1, with TRBD2 matching 14 bases. Germline V gene sequence: CDR1 SGHKS, CDR2 YYEKEE (reference sequence). Losses at the gene ends were 3 bases for V and 9 bases for J; bases not matched to a gene: 8. The CDR3 runs 16 residues.

This chain links TRBV7-3 with TRBJ2-3, with a weak D call TRBD2 (5 bases). The CDR3 sequence is 13 residues long. The germline CDR1 and CDR2 sequences are SGHTA and FQGTGA. The V end was cut by 2 bases, the J end by 8 bases, with 11 bases between. CDR3 DNA sequence: TGTGCCAGCAGCTTAGGAGGCTCGGCTACGCAGTATTTT. Residues: CASSLGGSATQYF.

CDR3: CASSLGLAHHNEQFF. In DNA form, the CDR3 reads TGTGCCAGCAGCTTGGGACTAGCGCATCACAATGAGCAGTTCTTC. The chain recombines TRBV5-6 with TRBJ2-1; TRBD2 agrees at 8 bases. CDR1 and CDR2 (germline): SGHDT, YYEEEE. Germline trimming cut 0 bases from V and 5 bases from J; bases unmatched to any gene: 4. CDR3 length: 15 amino acids.

This chain connects TRBV5-4 to TRBJ2-1, with 12 positions matching TRBD2. With 4 bases clipped from V and 7 bases from J, the junction kept 6 bases outside the gene matches. This CDR3 contains 15 residues. CDR1 and CDR2 (germline): SGHNT, YYREEE (reference sequence). The CDR3 bases are TGTGCCAGCAGCCTAGCGGGGGGGCGGGTTAATGAGCAGTTCTTC. This gives the protein CASSLAGGRVNEQFF.

The CDR3 bases are TGCGCCAGCAGCTGGGGACAGAACACCGGGGAGCTGTTTTTT. This gives the protein CASSWGQNTGELFF. The rearrangement joins TRBV5-1 to TRBJ2-2, with a tentative D call TRBD1 (6 bases). Germline CDR1 reads SGHRS; CDR2 reads YFSETQ. This CDR3 comprises 14 residues. V lost 3 bases and J 1 base, leaving 7 bases between the germline ends.

V usage is TRBV5-1 and J usage is TRBJ2-3, with 13 bases that match TRBD2. The germline V gene encodes CDR1 SGHRS and CDR2 YFSETQ. With 3 bases clipped from V and 3 bases from J, the junction kept 7 bases outside the gene matches. There are 17 residues in the CDR3. Here the CDR3 reads CASSWTSGGIKTDTQYF. For the CDR3, the DNA is TGCGCCAGCAGCTGGACTAGCGGGGGTATTAAAACAGATACGCAGTATTTT.

This chain connects TRBV19 to TRBJ2-3; D is uncertain. Germline V gene lookup returns CDR1 LNHDA and CDR2 SQIVND (reference sequence). CDR3 length equals 13 residues. V lost 3 bases and J lost 4, with 8 bases in between. CDR3 DNA sequence: TGTGCCAGTAGTATCATGGCGGCAGATACGCAGTATTTT. It specifies CASSIMAADTQYF.

The chain carries TRBV28 and TRBJ1-1; D gene uncertain. The CDR3 extends over 13 amino acids. Germline CDR1 MDHEN, CDR2 SYDVKM. V was cut by 2 bases and J by 1 base, with 5 bases left in between. The CDR3: CASSLGRNTEAFF. Written as DNA, the CDR3 is TGTGCCAGCAGTTTAGGACGGAACACTGAAGCTTTCTTT.

The J gene is TRBJ1-2, the V gene TRBV15; TRBD1 might be the D (6 bases). Germline V gene data show CDR1 as LNHNV and CDR2 as YYDKDF (reference sequence). Trimming cost V 0 bases and J 7 bases, with 12 bases left between them. The CDR3 covers 14 residues. CDR3 bases: TGTGCCACCAGCAGAGATCTGGGGGCAAGTGGCTACACCTTC. It specifies CATSRDLGASGYTF.

This clone was detected only a few times. The CDR3 spells CASSFGTVNSPLHF. CDR3 coding DNA: TGTGCCAGCAGCTTCGGGACGGTTAATTCACCCCTCCACTTT. This chain uses TRBV4-2 with TRBJ1-6, with D possibly matching TRBD1 (5 bases). The length of the CDR3 is 14 residues. Trimming left V 5 bases short and J 6 bases short, with 11 bases between. CDR1 is LGHNA and CDR2 is YNFKEQ in the germline V gene.

The chain combines TRBV6-5 with TRBJ1-1, with D unclear. CDR1 MNHEY and CDR2 SVGAGI come from the germline V gene. The V end lost 4 bases, the J end lost 1 base, and 13 bases lay between the germline ends. The CDR3 is made up of 15 amino acids. CDR3 loop: CASSCSTRPNTEAFF. DNA of the CDR3: TGTGCCAGCAGTTGCTCGACTCGGCCGAACACTGAAGCTTTCTTT.

This chain links TRBV5-4 with TRBJ1-6, with D perhaps matching TRBD1 (5 bases). Germline-derived CDR1 and CDR2 are SGHNT and YYREEE (reference sequence). The CDR3 totals 14 residues. V lost 4 bases, J lost 10 bases, and 15 bases lay in between. In DNA, the CDR3 is TGTGCCAGCAGCGGGTATGGGGGTTACTCACCCCTCCACTTT. As protein: CASSGYGGYSPLHF.